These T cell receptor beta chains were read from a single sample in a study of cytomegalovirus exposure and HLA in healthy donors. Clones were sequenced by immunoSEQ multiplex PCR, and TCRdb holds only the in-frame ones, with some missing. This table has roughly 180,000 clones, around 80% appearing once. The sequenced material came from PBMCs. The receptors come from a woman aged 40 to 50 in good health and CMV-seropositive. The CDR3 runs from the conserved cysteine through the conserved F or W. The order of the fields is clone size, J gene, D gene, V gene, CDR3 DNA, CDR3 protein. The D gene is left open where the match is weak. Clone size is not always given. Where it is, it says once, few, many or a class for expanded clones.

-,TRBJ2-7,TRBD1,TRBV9,TGTGCCAGCAGCTCCCGGACAGGGGTTTATAACGAGCAGTACTTC,CASSSRTGVYNEQYF
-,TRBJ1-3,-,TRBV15,TGTGCCACCAGCAGAGATCTGATGACAGACCTCTCTGGAAACACCATATATTTT,CATSRDLMTDLSGNTIYF
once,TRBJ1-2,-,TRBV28,TGTGCCAGCAGTTTCCAGGGGCGCGGCTACACCTTC,CASSFQGRGYTF
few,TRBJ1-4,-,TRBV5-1,TGCGCCAGCAGCACTTCAGGGGTCGGTGAAAAACTGTTTTTT,CASSTSGVGEKLFF
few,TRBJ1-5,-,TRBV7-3,TGTGCCAGCAGCTTAACGGGAGGGCAGCCCCAGCATTTT,CASSLTGGQPQHF
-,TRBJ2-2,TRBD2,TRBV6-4,TGTGCCAGCAGTGCGGGACTAGATTGGAACACCGGGGAGCTGTTTTTT,CASSAGLDWNTGELFF
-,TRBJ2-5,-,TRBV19,TGTGCCAGTACCAACTTCGGGGGGCCCCAAGAGACCCAGTACTTC,CASTNFGGPQETQYF
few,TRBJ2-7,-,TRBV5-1,TGCGCCAGCAGTGCGGGCCTTTCAGCCTACGAGCAGTACTTC,CASSAGLSAYEQYF
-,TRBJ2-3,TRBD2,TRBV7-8,TGTGCCAGCAGCTTAGTAGCGGGAGGCACAGATACGCAGTATTTT,CASSLVAGGTDTQYF
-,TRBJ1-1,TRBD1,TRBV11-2,TGTGCCAGCAGCTCAGGGACAGCCCTTGGGGCTTTCTTT,CASSSGTALGAFF
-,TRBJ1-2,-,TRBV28,TGTGCCAGCAGTGAAACGGACTATGGCTACACCTTC,CASSETDYGYTF
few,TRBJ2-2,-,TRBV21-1,TGTGCCAGCAGAAGAGAACGACAGGGGGATATCGTCGGGGAGCTGTTTTTT,CASRRERQGDIVGELFF
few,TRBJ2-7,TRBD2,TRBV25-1,TGTGCCAGCACCAGTGCGGGGACTAGCGACGAGCAGTACTTC,CASTSAGTSDEQYF
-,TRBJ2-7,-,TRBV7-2,TGTGCCAGCAGCCCCACGAGCGGCATCTCCTACGAGCAGTACTTC,CASSPTSGISYEQYF
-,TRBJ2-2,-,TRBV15,TGTGCCACCAGGGCCGGGACGAACACCGGGGAGCTGTTTTTT,CATRAGTNTGELFF
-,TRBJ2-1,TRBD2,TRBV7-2,TGTGCCAGCAGCCCCGGGGGGAAGTTCCATGAGCAGTTCTTC,CASSPGGKFHEQFF
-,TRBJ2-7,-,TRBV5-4,TGTGCCAGCAGTTCAGCTTCTAGGAGGGAGCAGTACTTC,CASSSASRREQYF
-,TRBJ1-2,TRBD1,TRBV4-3,TGCGCCAGCAGCCCGACCGGGGGGGACAGGGTGCATGGCTACACCTTC,CASSPTGGDRVHGYTF
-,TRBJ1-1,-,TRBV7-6,TGTGCCAGCAGCTTAAGGGCAGGGCCCACTGAAGCTTTCTTT,CASSLRAGPTEAFF
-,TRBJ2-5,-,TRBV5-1,TGCGCCAGCAGCTTGGAGCCTATGCAGGGGGGAGAGACCCAGTACTTC,CASSLEPMQGGETQYF
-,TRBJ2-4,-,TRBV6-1,TGTGCCAGCAGTCAAGCGGTTGGCGGTACCAAAAACATTCAGTACTTC,CASSQAVGGTKNIQYF
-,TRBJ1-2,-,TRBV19,TGTGCCAGTAGTTTCGGGGGACCAAACTATGGCTACACCTTC,CASSFGGPNYGYTF
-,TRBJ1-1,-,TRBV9,TGTGCCAGCAGCGTCAGGCTTAACACTGAAGCTTTCTTT,CASSVRLNTEAFF
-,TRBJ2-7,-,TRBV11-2,TGTGCCAGCAGCCTGGCCAGACAGGGAGGCTTCGAGCAGTACTTC,CASSLARQGGFEQYF
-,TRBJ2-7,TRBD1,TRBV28,TGTGCCAGCAGAACTCAGGGGGCGGGTCTCTACGAGCAGTACTTC,CASRTQGAGLYEQYF
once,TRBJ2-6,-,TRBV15,TGTGCCACCAGCAGTCGGGGAACCGGGGCCAACGTCCTGACTTTC,CATSSRGTGANVLTF
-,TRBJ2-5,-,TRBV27,TGTGCCAGCAGTTTCAGAGCGGGTGGGTCCCAAGGGACCCAGTACTTC,CASSFRAGGSQGTQYF
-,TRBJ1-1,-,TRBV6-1,TGTGCCAGCAGTGAAACACTCGCGGCTGAAGCTTTCTTT,CASSETLAAEAFF
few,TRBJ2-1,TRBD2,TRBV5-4,TGTGCCAGCAGACGGGGACTAGCGGGTGAGCAGTTCTTC,CASRRGLAGEQFF
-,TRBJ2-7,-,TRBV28,TGTGCCAGCACTTCCCCCCCAAGCGGGCAGTACTTC,CASTSPPSGQYF
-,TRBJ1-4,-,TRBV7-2,TGTGCCAGCAGTCACCCGGGGGATAGGGAAAAACTGTTTTTT,CASSHPGDREKLFF
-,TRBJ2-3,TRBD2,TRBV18,TGTGCCAGCTCACCGCCGGGACTAGCGGGAGCAGATACGCAGTATTTT,CASSPPGLAGADTQYF
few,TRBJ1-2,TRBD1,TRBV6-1,TGTGCCAGCAGTGACAGGGGGCGGTTTCAAGGCTACACCTTC,CASSDRGRFQGYTF
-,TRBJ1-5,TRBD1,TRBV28,TGTGCCAGCAGCCTTGGGGGACAGCGGCATCAGCCCCAGCATTTT,CASSLGGQRHQPQHF
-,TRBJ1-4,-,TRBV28,TGTGCCAGCAGTTCTACCCGACTATGGTTTTTT,CASSSTRLWFF
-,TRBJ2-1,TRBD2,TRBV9,TGTGCCAGCAGCGTAGATCTGATGGCGGGAGGGAGTAGGCAGTTCTTC,CASSVDLMAGGSRQFF
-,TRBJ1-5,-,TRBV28,TGTGCCAGCACCGGCAACGGTGGGGCCAGGCAGCCCCAGCATTTT,CASTGNGGARQPQHF
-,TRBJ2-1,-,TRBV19,TGTGCCAGTAGTATAACCCCCCTTTTGAGCTCCTACAATGAGCAGTTCTTC,CASSITPLLSSYNEQFF
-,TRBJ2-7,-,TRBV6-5,TGTGCCAGCAGACCAGGGGATTTACTCTACGAGCAGTACTTC,CASRPGDLLYEQYF
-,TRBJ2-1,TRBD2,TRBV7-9,TGTGCCAGCAGCCAACCCCTAGCGGGAGGGCCTCATGAGCAGTTCTTC,CASSQPLAGGPHEQFF
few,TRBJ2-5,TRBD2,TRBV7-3,TGTGCCAGCAGCTTAAGCGGGAGGGCCGGGGAGACCCAGTACTTC,CASSLSGRAGETQYF
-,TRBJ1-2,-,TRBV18,TGTGCCAGCTCCCCGATGGGGGAGGATGGCTACACCTTC,CASSPMGEDGYTF
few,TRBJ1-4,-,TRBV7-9,TGTGCCAGCAGCTTAGGGGGGGGACCGGCAACTAATGAAAAACTGTTTTTT,CASSLGGGPATNEKLFF
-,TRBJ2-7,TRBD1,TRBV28,TGTGCCAGCAGTGGGACAGGGTCGTCCTACGAGCAGTACTTC,CASSGTGSSYEQYF
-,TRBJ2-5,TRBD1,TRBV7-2,TGTGCCAGCAGCAACAGGGGAGAGACCCAGTACTTC,CASSNRGETQYF
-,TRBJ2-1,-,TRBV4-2,TGTGCCAGCAGCCAAGATAGAGCGGTGAGCTCCTACAATGAGCAGTTCTTC,CASSQDRAVSSYNEQFF
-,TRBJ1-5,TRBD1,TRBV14,TGTGCCAGCAGAGGGGGACAGTGCCAATATAGCAATCAGCCCCAGCATTTT,CASRGGQCQYSNQPQHF
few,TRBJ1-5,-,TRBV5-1,TGCGCCAGCAGCATTGGGGGGGGTCGCAATCAGCCCCAGCATTTT,CASSIGGGRNQPQHF
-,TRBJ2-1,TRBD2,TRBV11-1,TGTGCCAGCAGCTTAGTGTCTAGCGGATACTACAATGAGCAGTTCTTC,CASSLVSSGYYNEQFF
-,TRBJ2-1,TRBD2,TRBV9,TGTGCCAGCAGCCCTCGGACGGGAGGTAACAATGAGCAGTTCTTC,CASSPRTGGNNEQFF
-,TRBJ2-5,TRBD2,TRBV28,TGTGCCTGTGCATCAGGGCTAGCGGGATCCCAAGAGACCCAGTACTTC,CACASGLAGSQETQYF
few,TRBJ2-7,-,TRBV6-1,TGTGCCAGCAGTGAAGGCGGGACCCCAACCTACGAGCAGTACTTC,CASSEGGTPTYEQYF
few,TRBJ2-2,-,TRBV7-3,TGTGCCAGCAGCCCCCAAACTGAGAACACCGGGGAGCTGTTTTTT,CASSPQTENTGELFF
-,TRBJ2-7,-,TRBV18,TGTGCCAGCTCCCCGAGCCTAAGCTCCTACGAGCAGTACTTC,CASSPSLSSYEQYF
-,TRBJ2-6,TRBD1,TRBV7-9,TGTGCCAGCAGCAACCTCGACAGGGCTGGGGCCAACGTCCTGACTTTC,CASSNLDRAGANVLTF
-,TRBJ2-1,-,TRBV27,TGTGCCAGCAGTTCTACTAGCTACAATGAGCAGTTCTTC,CASSSTSYNEQFF
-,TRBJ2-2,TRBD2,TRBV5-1,TGCGCCAGCAGCTTGGTAGCGGGAGTTTCCACCGGGGAGCTGTTTTTT,CASSLVAGVSTGELFF
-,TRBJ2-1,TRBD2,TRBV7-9,TGTGCCAGCAGCTCTGGACTAGCGGGAGACGATGAGCAGTTCTTC,CASSSGLAGDDEQFF